This T cell receptor (beta chain) was sequenced in a study of blood T cells in healthy people across ages. Findings and limits, study-wide: Diversity estimates from one million T cells were considered underestimates.

Next came a second PCR, run for about 7 to 12 cycles, which used a sample-barcoded 5' primer along with a J-beta primer mix. MiXCR, run by TCRdb on the 5' RACE reads, gives a single entry per CDR3 protein. Among some 1.1 million distinct CDR3 sequences listed, approximately 38% were seen once. This CDR3 has 16 residues. V lost 4 bases to trimming and J lost 4 bases; unmatched junction nucleotides: 6. Isolation recovered at least 6.5 million PBMCs from every sample. Extraction yielded at least 6 micrograms of total RNA per sample. Details on this clonotype: What it binds is unknown.

The chain employs TRBV12-3 or TRBV12-4 and TRBJ2-1; 11 positions agree with TRBD2. Input material: blood. The sequence derives from a young man in good health. Written as DNA, the CDR3 is TGTGCCAGCAGTTCCTCTAGCGGGAGGCGGTACAATGAGCAGTTCTTC. Amino acids: CASSSSSGRRYNEQFF.